This TCR beta chain stems from a study of cytomegalovirus exposure and HLA in healthy donors. Details on this clone: Its target is unknown.

Findings and limits, study-wide: In vitro experiments confirmed that a few CMV-associated chains were specific for CMV antigens.

J gave up 2 bases and V 5 bases, and 5 bases lay outside the gene matches. CDR1 and CDR2 (germline): SGHAT, FQNNGV. CDR3 length: 15 amino acids. Profiled with immunoSEQ multiplex PCR; TCRdb holds only in-frame clones, not every one. The table has some 140,000 clones, 90% seen once. The TCR sequence derives from a woman aged 30 to 39 in good health and CMV-seropositive. Sequenced material: PBMCs. The gene calls are TRBV11-2 and TRBJ2-2, with 7 nucleotides matching TRBD2. CDR3 in amino acids: CASSGIAGNTGELFF. The CDR3 DNA sequence: TGTGCCAGCAGCGGAATAGCGGGCAACACCGGGGAGCTGTTTTTT.